These 27 T cell receptor beta chains share one sample of origin, sequenced in a study of blood T cell repertoires in COVID-19. This table comes from immunoSEQ multiplex PCR, and its TCRdb copy is limited to in-frame clones, with some not included. The table has about 140,000 clones, 84% seen once; the top ten hold approximately 1.6%. Sequencing input: PBMCs or T cells enriched from blood (not recorded which). The receptors shown here come from a woman between 18 and 29 years old who had been exposed to COVID-19.

The chain combines TRBV28 with TRBJ1-2; D might be TRBD1 (6 bases). Germline CDR1 and CDR2: MDHEN and SYDVKM. V shed 1 base and J shed 5 bases, with 11 bases lying between them. The CDR3 has 14 residues. The CDR3 DNA reads TGTGCCAGCAGTTTATATCAGGACAGTTATGGCTACACCTTC. Encoded protein: CASSLYQDSYGYTF.

The V and J genes are TRBV6-2 or TRBV6-3 and TRBJ2-5; 7 nucleotides match TRBD1. The J segment lost 1 base and the V segment lost 6 bases, leaving 5 bases of the junction unmatched. Germline CDR1 and CDR2: MNHEY and SVGEGT. CDR3 length equals 14 residues. The CDR3 is CASSDDRVQETQYF. CDR3 nucleotides: TGTGCCAGCAGCGACGACAGGGTCCAAGAGACCCAGTACTTC.

The chain recombines TRBV24-1 with TRBJ2-3; D remains ambiguous. In germline, CDR1 is KGHDR, CDR2 SFDVKD. This CDR3 region has 13 residues. The V end lost 3 bases, the J end lost 2 bases, and 5 bases lay between the germline ends. The CDR3: CATSDQITDTQYF. The CDR3, as DNA: TGTGCCACCAGTGATCAGATCACAGATACGCAGTATTTT.

V is TRBV5-6 and J is TRBJ2-7, with D unclear. Looked up from germline, CDR1 is SGHDT and CDR2 is YYEEEE. The length of the CDR3 is 12 residues. The germline V and J ends were trimmed by 3 bases and 0 bases, with 4 bases remaining between them. The DNA for the CDR3 is TGTGCCAGCAGCTCAGGCTCCTACGAGCAGTACTTC. Protein product: CASSSGSYEQYF. Drawing the rest from reference TRBV5-6 and TRBJ2-7, the complete variable domain is DAGVTQSPTHLIKTRGQQVTLRCSPKSGHDTVSWYQQALGQGPQFIFQYYEEEERQRGNFPDRFSGHQFPNYSSELNVNALLLGDSALYLCASSSGSYEQYFGPGTRLTVT.

The rearrangement links TRBV5-1 to TRBJ2-5, with a weak D call TRBD1 (5 bases). Germline V CDR1 and CDR2: SGHRS, YFSETQ. Trimming cost V 1 base and J 4 bases, with 8 bases left between them. This CDR3 comprises 13 residues. The CDR3, as DNA: TGCGCCAGCAGCTTGAAGGGGTTAGAGACCCAGTACTTC. Protein product: CASSLKGLETQYF. The whole variable domain, remainder taken from reference TRBV5-1 and TRBJ2-5, is KAGVTQTPRYLIKTRGQQVTLSCSPISGHRSVSWYQQTPGQGLQFLFEYFSETQRNKGNFPGRFSGRQFSNSRSEMNVSTLELGDSALYLCASSLKGLETQYFGPGTRLLVL.

V usage is TRBV28 and J usage is TRBJ1-6; no firm D call. The CDR3 length is 16 residues. V was trimmed by 5 bases and J by 6 bases, leaving 17 bases between them. Germline lookup yields CDR1 MDHEN and CDR2 SYDVKM. CDR3 loop: CASSGPDKRSNSPLHF. CDR3 coding DNA: TGTGCCAGCAGTGGGCCTGACAAGAGAAGTAATTCACCCCTCCACTTT.

This chain joins TRBV30 and TRBJ2-3; 9 bases line up with TRBD1. The CDR3 is 15 amino acids. In germline, CDR1 is GTSNPN, CDR2 SVGIG (reference sequence). With V trimmed by 5 bases and J by 0 bases, 6 bases remained unmatched. The CDR3 region is CAWAGQGLSTDTQYF. The CDR3 DNA sequence: TGTGCCTGGGCTGGACAGGGGCTTAGCACAGATACGCAGTATTTT.

This clone occurred once. The chain recombines TRBV7-3 with TRBJ2-1, with 7 nucleotides matching TRBD2. The germline V gene has CDR1 SGHTA and CDR2 FQGTGA. V gave up 1 base and J gave up 6 bases; unmatched junction bases: 9. CDR3 length: 16 amino acids. The CDR3 region has the DNA TGTGCCAGCAGCTTAAATGTGGGAGGGCCGGCCAATGAGCAGTTCTTC. Translated: CASSLNVGGPANEQFF.

This chain links TRBV11-3 with TRBJ2-2, with a weak D call TRBD2 (5 bases). The CDR3 runs to 16 residues. The V end was cut by 1 base, the J end by 3 bases, with 12 bases between. CDR1 and CDR2 (germline): SGHNT, YENEEA. CDR3 coding DNA: TGTGCCAGCAGCTTAGTCTTGTCGCGGGACACCGGGGAGCTGTTTTTT. This encodes CASSLVLSRDTGELFF. The whole variable domain, filled in from reference TRBV11-3 and TRBJ2-2, reads EAGVVQSPRYKIIEKKQPVAFWCNPISGHNTLYWYLQNLGQGPELLIRYENEEAVDDSQLPKDRFSAERLKGVDSTLKIQPAELGDSAVYLCASSLVLSRDTGELFFGEGSRLTVL.

The rearrangement joins TRBV4-2 to TRBJ2-1; D call uncertain. The CDR3 runs 15 residues. Trimming took 0 bases from V and 3 from J, leaving 9 bases between them. Germline V CDR1 and CDR2: LGHNA, YNFKEQ. This CDR3 reads CASSQEQFLYNEQFF. DNA of the CDR3: TGTGCCAGCAGCCAAGAGCAGTTCCTCTACAATGAGCAGTTCTTC.

The chain joins TRBV5-5 to TRBJ2-1; perhaps TRBD2 as D (5 bases). Germline V lookup: CDR1 SGHKS, CDR2 YYEKEE (reference sequence). CDR3 length: 17 amino acids. The V and J ends lost 0 bases and 2 bases respectively, with 15 bases between them. CDR3 in DNA: TGTGCCAGCAGCTTGGGTCTAGGAGGTCCCGCCTACAATGAGCAGTTCTTC. Protein: CASSLGLGGPAYNEQFF.

This chain connects TRBV6-1 to TRBJ1-5; 9 bases map to TRBD1. Per the germline V gene, CDR1 is MNHNS and CDR2 is SASEGT. The CDR3 has 15 residues. V trimming: 1 base; J trimming: 6 bases; junction bases outside the gene matches: 4. Here the CDR3 reads CASSEEQGAGQPQHF. CDR3 coding DNA: TGTGCCAGCAGTGAAGAACAGGGGGCAGGTCAGCCCCAGCATTTT.

The chain couples TRBV3-1 (or the pseudogene TRBV3-2) to TRBJ2-6, with 7 bases aligning to TRBD1. The CDR3 covers 18 residues. J gave up 0 bases and V 4 bases, and 9 bases lay outside the gene matches. The V gene's germline CDR1 is LGHDT and CDR2 YNNKEL (reference sequence). The CDR3 DNA reads as TGTGCCAGCAGCCTAGGACAGGCCGAAACCTCTGGGGCCAACGTCCTGACTTTC. This gives the protein CASSLGQAETSGANVLTF.

The rearrangement uses TRBV7-2 and TRBJ2-5; unclear D gene. The V and J ends lost 1 base and 1 base respectively, with 10 bases between them. CDR1 SGHTA and CDR2 FQGNSA come from the germline V gene. This CDR3 contains 15 residues. The CDR3: CASSLDFSLQETQYF. The CDR3 DNA reads TGTGCCAGCAGCTTAGACTTTAGCCTCCAAGAGACCCAGTACTTC.

This clone was seen once. The chain links TRBV4-3 to TRBJ1-4, with 9 bases aligning to TRBD1. This CDR3 has 18 amino acids. Germline V gene sequence: CDR1 LGHNA, CDR2 YSLEER. After removal of 5 bases from V and 0 bases from J, the junction contained 10 bases not matched to a gene. In nucleotides, the CDR3 is TGCGCCAGCAGCTCTCGGACAGGGGTTGGAGCAACTAATGAAAAACTGTTTTTT. This sequence encodes CASSSRTGVGATNEKLFF.

The chain combines TRBV24-1 with TRBJ2-2; 11 bases align to TRBD1. The CDR3 is made up of 17 amino acids. Germline V gene data show CDR1 as KGHDR and CDR2 as SFDVKD. V gave up 2 bases and J gave up 3 bases; unmatched junction bases: 4. CDR3 in DNA: TGTGCCACCAGTGATTCCGGACAGGGGGCTTACACCGGGGAGCTGTTTTTT. It codes for CATSDSGQGAYTGELFF.

This chain links TRBV15 with TRBJ2-1; 11 bases align to TRBD2. Per germline, CDR1 LNHNV and CDR2 YYDKDF (reference sequence). The CDR3 runs to 16 residues. Germline trimming cut 4 bases from V and 8 bases from J; bases unmatched to any gene: 10. CDR3 nucleotides: TGTGCCACCAGCACCCGAATAGCGGGAGGGCTCGATGAGCAGTTCTTC. This translates into CATSTRIAGGLDEQFF.

The chain combines TRBV5-5 with TRBJ1-5, with 9 bases that match TRBD1. The V segment lost 4 bases and the J segment 1 base; nucleotides outside the gene matches: 9. The CDR3 is 17 amino acids. Germline V lookup: CDR1 SGHKS, CDR2 YYEKEE (reference sequence). The CDR3, as DNA: TGTGCCAGCAGCAAGGCCCCGGGACAGGGCAGCAATCAGCCCCAGCATTTT. Protein: CASSKAPGQGSNQPQHF.

The chain couples TRBV5-4 to TRBJ2-3; 9 bases match TRBD2. Germline CDR1 is SGHNT and CDR2 is YYREEE (reference sequence). The CDR3 contains 15 residues. V lost 7 bases, J lost 1 base, and 7 bases stayed unmatched. The CDR3 DNA reads TGTGCCAGCCTAATTAGCGGGAGTGGCACAGATACGCAGTATTTT. It encodes CASLISGSGTDTQYF.

V and J are TRBV6-5 and TRBJ1-5; no firm D call. Trimming removed 6 bases at V and 4 bases at J, with 10 bases between. The germline V gene has CDR1 MNHEY and CDR2 SVGAGI. The length of the CDR3 is 13 residues. CDR3 DNA sequence: TGTGCCAGCAGACAGACACCAAATCAGCCCCAGCATTTT. It is translated as CASRQTPNQPQHF.

This sequence joins TRBV11-3 and TRBJ2-7; the D is unclear. Germline CDR1 and CDR2: SGHNT and YENEEA. Trimming pared 1 base from V and 4 bases from J, leaving 8 bases between. This CDR3 contains 13 residues. For the CDR3, the DNA is TGTGCCAGCAGCTTAGCTTCCGGGTACGAGCAGTACTTC. It specifies CASSLASGYEQYF.

This clone was recorded once. This chain joins TRBV5-5 and TRBJ2-1, with 10 positions matching TRBD1. Trimming removed 0 bases from V and 7 bases from J; junction bases left unmatched: 4. The germline gives CDR1 SGHKS, CDR2 YYEKEE (reference sequence). The CDR3 loop spans 15 amino acids. Written as DNA, the CDR3 is TGTGCCAGCAGCTTGGAGGGACAGGGGAGAAATGAGCAGTTCTTC. Its protein is CASSLEGQGRNEQFF.

This clone was counted a few times. The CDR3 sequence: CASSRREDLLYEQYF. The CDR3 bases are TGTGCCAGTAGTAGGCGGGAGGATCTACTTTACGAGCAGTACTTC. The chain joins TRBV19 to TRBJ2-7; 8 nucleotides match TRBD2. The CDR3 contains 15 residues. V trimming: 4 bases; J trimming: 4 bases; junction bases outside the gene matches: 9. Per the germline V gene, CDR1 is LNHDA and CDR2 is SQIVND (reference sequence).

Only a few counts were recorded for this clone. The CDR3 loop reads CASSLEYAQRTEAFF. In nucleotides, the CDR3 is TGCGCCAGCAGCTTGGAATACGCCCAACGGACTGAAGCTTTCTTT. The gene calls are TRBV5-1 and TRBJ1-1; no clear D. The germline CDR1 and CDR2 sequences are SGHRS and YFSETQ. The CDR3 has 15 amino acids. Trimming took 0 bases from V and 5 from J, leaving 14 bases between them.

The genes are TRBV9 and TRBJ2-7; 8 positions agree with TRBD1. CDR1 and CDR2 from the germline V gene are SGDLS and YYNGEE. This CDR3 comprises 16 residues. V gave up 3 bases and J gave up 3 bases; unmatched junction bases: 11. CDR3 coding DNA: TGTGCCAGCAGCGCGTCCGGGCGGACAGGGTACTACGAGCAGTACTTC. Its translation: CASSASGRTGYYEQYF.

The chain uses TRBV21-1 and TRBJ1-5. TRBV21-1 is deemed a pseudogene. The CDR3 has 14 residues. CDR3 in DNA: TGTGCCAGCGGACTCCAACCCGCCAATCAGCCCCAGCATTTT. Its protein is CASGLQPANQPQHF.

The chain combines TRBV30 with TRBJ1-5; the match to TRBD1 covers 7 bases. Germline V gene sequence: CDR1 GTSNPN, CDR2 SVGIG (reference sequence). Trimming cost V 3 bases and J 0 bases; bases outside gene matches: 14. The CDR3 has 18 residues. The CDR3 DNA follows: TGTGCCTGGAGCCTCGCCCGGGACAGCTTATATAGCAATCAGCCCCAGCATTTT. It yields the protein CAWSLARDSLYSNQPQHF.